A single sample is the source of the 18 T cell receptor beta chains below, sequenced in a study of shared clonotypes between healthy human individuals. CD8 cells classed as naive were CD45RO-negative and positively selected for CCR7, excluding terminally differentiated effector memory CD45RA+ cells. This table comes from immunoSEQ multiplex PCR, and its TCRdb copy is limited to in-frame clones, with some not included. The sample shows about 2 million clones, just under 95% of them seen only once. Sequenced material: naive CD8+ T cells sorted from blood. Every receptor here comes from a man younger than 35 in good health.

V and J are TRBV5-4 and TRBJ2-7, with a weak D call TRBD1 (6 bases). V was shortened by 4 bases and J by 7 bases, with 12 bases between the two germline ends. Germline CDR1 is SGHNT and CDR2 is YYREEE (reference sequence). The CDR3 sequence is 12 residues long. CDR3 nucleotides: TGTGCCAGCAGCACAGGGCTCGCGGAGCAGTACTTC. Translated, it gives CASSTGLAEQYF. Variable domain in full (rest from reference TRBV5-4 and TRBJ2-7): ETGVTQSPTHLIKTRGQQVTLRCSSQSGHNTVSWYQQALGQGPQFIFQYYREEENGRGNFPPRFSGLQFPNYSSELNVNALELDDSALYLCASSTGLAEQYFGPGTRLTVT.

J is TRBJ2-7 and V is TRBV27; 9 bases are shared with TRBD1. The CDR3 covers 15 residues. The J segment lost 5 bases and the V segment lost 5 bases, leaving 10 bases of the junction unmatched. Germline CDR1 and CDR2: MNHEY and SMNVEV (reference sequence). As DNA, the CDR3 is TGTGCCAGCAGTGGTCATACAGGGGGCGTGGACGAGCAGTACTTC. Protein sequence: CASSGHTGGVDEQYF.

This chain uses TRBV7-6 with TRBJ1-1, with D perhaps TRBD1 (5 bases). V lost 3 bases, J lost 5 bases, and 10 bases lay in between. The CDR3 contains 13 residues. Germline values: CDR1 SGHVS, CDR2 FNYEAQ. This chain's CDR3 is CASSLSGGTEAFF. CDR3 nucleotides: TGTGCCAGCAGCTTGAGTGGGGGGACTGAAGCTTTCTTT.

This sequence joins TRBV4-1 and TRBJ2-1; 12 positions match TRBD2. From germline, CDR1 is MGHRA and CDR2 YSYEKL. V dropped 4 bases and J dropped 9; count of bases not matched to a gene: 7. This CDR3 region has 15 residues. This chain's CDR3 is CASSLGLAGLGEQFF. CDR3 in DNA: TGCGCCAGCAGCCTAGGACTAGCGGGGTTGGGTGAGCAGTTCTTC.

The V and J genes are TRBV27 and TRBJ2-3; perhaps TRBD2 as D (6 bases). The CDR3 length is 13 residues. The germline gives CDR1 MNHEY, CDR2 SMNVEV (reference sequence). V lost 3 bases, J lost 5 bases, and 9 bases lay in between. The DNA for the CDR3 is TGTGCCAGCAGTTTGGTGGGGGGAGATACGCAGTATTTT. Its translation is CASSLVGGDTQYF.

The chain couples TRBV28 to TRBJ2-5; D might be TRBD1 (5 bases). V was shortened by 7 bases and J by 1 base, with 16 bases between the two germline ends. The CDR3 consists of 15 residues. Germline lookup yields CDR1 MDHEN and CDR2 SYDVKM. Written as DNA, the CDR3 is TGTGCCAGCACCCTAGGGGCCAGGCCCCAAGAGACCCAGTACTTC. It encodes CASTLGARPQETQYF.

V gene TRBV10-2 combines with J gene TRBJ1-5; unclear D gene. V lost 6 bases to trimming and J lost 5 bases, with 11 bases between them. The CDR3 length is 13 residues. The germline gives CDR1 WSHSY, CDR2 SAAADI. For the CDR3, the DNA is TGCGCCAGCAGGGCTTTGCCAGATCAGCCCCAGCATTTT. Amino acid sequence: CASRALPDQPQHF.

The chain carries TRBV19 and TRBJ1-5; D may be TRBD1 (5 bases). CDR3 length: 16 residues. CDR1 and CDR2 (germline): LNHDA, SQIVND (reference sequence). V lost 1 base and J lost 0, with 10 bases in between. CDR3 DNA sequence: TGTGCCAGTAGTATAGCTGTGGGGGTTAGCAATCAGCCCCAGCATTTT. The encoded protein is CASSIAVGVSNQPQHF.

The CDR3 protein is CAWSVVGITDTQYF. CDR3 coding DNA: TGTGCCTGGAGTGTGGTAGGGATCACAGATACGCAGTATTTT. The J gene is TRBJ2-3, the V gene TRBV30, with D unclear. The CDR3 loop spans 14 amino acids. The V gene's germline CDR1 is GTSNPN and CDR2 SVGIG (reference sequence). The V and J ends lost 0 bases and 2 bases respectively, with 9 bases between them.

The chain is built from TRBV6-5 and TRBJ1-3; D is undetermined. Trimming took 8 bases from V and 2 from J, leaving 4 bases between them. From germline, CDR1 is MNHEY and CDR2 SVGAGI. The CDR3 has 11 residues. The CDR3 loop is CASGAGNTIYF. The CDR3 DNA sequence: TGTGCCAGCGGGGCTGGAAACACCATATATTTT.

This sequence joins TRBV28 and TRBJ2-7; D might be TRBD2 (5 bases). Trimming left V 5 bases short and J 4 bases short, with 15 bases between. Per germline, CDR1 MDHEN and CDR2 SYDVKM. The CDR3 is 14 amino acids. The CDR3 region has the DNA TGTGCCAGCAGTCCCGCGCGGACTCGGTACGAGCAGTACTTC. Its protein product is CASSPARTRYEQYF.

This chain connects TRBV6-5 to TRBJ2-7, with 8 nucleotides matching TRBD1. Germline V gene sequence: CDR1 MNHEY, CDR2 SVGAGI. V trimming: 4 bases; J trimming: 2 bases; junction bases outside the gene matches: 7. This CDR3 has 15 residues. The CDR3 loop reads CASSSPGQEPYEQYF. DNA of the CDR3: TGTGCCAGCAGTTCCCCGGGACAGGAGCCCTACGAGCAGTACTTC.

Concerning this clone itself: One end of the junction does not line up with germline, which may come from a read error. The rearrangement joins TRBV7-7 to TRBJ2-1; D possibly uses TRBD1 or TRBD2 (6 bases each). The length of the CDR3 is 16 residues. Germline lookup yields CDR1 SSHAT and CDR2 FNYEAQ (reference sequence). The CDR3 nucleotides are TGTGCTAGCAGTCTGAAGGGGGGCTTCAGGTACAATGAGCAGTTCTTC. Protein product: CASSLKGGFRYNEQFF.

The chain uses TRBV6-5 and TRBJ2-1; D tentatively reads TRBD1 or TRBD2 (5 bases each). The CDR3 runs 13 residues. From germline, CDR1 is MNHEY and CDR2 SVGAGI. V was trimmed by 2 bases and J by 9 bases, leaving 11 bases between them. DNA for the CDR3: TGTGCCAGCAGTTACACCCCGGGGACTGAGCAGTTCTTC. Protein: CASSYTPGTEQFF.

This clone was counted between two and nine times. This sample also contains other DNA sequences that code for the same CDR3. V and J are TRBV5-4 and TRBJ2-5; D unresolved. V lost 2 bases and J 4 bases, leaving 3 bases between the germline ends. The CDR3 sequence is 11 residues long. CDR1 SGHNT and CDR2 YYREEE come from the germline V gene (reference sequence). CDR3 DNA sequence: TGTGCCAGCAGCTTTGGAGAGACCCAGTACTTC. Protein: CASSFGETQYF.

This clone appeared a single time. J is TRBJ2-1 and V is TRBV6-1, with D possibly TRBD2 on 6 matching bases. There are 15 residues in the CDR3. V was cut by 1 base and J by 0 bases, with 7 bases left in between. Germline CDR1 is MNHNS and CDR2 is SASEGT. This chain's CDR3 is CASSEGRDSYNEQFF. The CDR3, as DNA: TGTGCCAGCAGTGAAGGGCGGGACTCCTACAATGAGCAGTTCTTC.

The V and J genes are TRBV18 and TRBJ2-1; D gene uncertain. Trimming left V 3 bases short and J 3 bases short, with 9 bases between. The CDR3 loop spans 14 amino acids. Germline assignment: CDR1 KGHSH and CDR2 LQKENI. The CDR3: CASSPMDLYNEQFF. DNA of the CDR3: TGTGCCAGCTCACCGATGGACCTCTACAATGAGCAGTTCTTC.

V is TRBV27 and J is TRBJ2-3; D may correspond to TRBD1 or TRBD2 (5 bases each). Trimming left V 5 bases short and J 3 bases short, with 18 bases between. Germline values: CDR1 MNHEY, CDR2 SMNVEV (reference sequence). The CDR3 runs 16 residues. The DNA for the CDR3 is TGTGCCAGCAGTGTGGGACGTTATTCTTTAACAGATACGCAGTATTTT. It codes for CASSVGRYSLTDTQYF.